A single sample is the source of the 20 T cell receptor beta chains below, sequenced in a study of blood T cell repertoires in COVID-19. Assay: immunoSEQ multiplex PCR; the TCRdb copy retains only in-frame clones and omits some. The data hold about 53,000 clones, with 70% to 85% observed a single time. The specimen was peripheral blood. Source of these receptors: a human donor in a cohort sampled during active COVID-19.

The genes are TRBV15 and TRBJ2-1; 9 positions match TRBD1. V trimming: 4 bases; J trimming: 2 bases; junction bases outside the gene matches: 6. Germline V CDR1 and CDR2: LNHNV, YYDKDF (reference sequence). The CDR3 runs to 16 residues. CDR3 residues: CATSKTDRGPYNEQFF. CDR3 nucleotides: TGTGCCACCAGCAAGACGGACAGGGGACCCTACAATGAGCAGTTCTTC.

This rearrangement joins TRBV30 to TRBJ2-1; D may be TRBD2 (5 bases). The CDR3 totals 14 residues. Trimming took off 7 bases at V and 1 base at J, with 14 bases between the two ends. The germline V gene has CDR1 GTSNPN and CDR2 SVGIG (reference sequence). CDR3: CASEGLASYNEQFF. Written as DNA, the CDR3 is TGTGCCTCCGAGGGCCTAGCTTCCTACAATGAGCAGTTCTTC.

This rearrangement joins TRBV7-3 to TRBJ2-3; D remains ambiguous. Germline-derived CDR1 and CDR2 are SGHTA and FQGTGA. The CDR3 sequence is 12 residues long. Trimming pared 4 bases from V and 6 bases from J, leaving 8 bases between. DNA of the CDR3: TGTGCCAGCAGCTCACCCGAGGATACGCAGTATTTT. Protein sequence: CASSSPEDTQYF. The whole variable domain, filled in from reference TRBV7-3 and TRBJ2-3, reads GAGVSQTPSNKVTEKGKYVELRCDPISGHTALYWYRQSLGQGPEFLIYFQGTGAADDSGLPNDRFFAVRPEGSVSTLKIQRTERGDSAVYLCASSSPEDTQYFGPGTRLTVL.

CDR3 in amino acids: CASSVNRGETQYF. The CDR3 coding sequence is TGTGCCAGCAGCGTAAACAGGGGGGAGACCCAGTACTTC. This chain joins TRBV9 and TRBJ2-5; 8 positions agree with TRBD1. CDR3 length: 13 amino acids. The V segment lost 1 base and the J segment 5 bases; nucleotides outside the gene matches: 1. Germline values: CDR1 SGDLS, CDR2 YYNGEE.

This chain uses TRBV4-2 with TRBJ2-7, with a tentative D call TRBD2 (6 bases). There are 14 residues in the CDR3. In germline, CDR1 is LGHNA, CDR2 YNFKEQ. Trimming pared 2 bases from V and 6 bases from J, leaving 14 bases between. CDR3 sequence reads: CASSQSGEWGEQYF. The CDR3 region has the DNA TGTGCCAGCAGCCAATCGGGGGAATGGGGCGAGCAGTACTTC.

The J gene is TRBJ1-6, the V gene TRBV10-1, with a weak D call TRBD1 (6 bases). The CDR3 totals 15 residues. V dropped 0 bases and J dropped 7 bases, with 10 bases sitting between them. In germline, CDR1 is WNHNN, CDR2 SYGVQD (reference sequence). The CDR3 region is CASSESPGENSPLHF. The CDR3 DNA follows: TGCGCCAGCAGTGAGTCACCAGGGGAGAATTCACCCCTCCACTTT.

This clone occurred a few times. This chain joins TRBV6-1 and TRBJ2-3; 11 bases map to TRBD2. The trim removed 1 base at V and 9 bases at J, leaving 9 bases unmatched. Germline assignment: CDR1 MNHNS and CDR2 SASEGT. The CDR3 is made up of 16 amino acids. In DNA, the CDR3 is TGTGCCAGCAGTGAAGTACTAGCGGGAGTAAAGGGGACGCAGTATTTT. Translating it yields CASSEVLAGVKGTQYF.

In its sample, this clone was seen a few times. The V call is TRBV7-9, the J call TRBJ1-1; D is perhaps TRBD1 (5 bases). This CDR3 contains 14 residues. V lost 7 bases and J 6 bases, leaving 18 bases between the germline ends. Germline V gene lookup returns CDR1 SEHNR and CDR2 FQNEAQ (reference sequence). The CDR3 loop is CASKMMARTSEAFF. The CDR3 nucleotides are TGTGCCAGCAAAATGATGGCCAGGACATCTGAAGCTTTCTTT.

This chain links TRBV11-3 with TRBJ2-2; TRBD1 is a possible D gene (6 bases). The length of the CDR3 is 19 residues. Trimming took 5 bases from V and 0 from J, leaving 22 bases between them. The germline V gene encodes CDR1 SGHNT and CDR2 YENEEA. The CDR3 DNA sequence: TGTGCCAGCAGCCCCATGAGGGGCAGGGGATTTACGAACACCGGGGAGCTGTTTTTT. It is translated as CASSPMRGRGFTNTGELFF.

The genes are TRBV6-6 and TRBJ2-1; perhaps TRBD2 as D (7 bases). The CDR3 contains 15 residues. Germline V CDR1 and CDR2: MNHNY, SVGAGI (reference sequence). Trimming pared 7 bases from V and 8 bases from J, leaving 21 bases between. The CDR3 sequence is CASTDESGGVYEQFF. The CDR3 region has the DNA TGTGCCAGCACCGACGAATCGGGGGGCGTCTATGAGCAGTTCTTC.

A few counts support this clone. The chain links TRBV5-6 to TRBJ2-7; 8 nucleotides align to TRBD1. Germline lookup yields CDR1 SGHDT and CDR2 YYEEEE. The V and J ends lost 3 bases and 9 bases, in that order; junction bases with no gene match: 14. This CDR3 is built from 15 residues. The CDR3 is CASSWGTGKLWGQYF. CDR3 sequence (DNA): TGTGCCAGCAGCTGGGGGACAGGAAAGCTTTGGGGGCAGTACTTC.

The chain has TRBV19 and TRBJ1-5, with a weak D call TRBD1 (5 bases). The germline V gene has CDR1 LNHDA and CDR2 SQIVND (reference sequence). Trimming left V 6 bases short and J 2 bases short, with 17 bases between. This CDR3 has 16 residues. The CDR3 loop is CASRPRGKVGNQPQHF. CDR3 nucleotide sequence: TGTGCCAGTAGGCCAAGGGGTAAGGTAGGCAATCAGCCCCAGCATTTT.

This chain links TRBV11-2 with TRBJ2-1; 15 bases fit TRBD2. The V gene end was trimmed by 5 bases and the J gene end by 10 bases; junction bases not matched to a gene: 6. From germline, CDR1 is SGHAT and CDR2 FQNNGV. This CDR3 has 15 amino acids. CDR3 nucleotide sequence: TGTGCCAGCAGCGTGGGGACTAGCGGGAGGTCAGAGCAGTTCTTC. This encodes CASSVGTSGRSEQFF.

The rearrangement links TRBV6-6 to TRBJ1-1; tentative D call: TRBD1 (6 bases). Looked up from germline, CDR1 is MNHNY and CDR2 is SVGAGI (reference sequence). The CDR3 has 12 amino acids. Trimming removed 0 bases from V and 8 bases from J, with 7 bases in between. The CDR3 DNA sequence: TGTGCCAGCAGTTACTCGACAGGCGAAGCTTTCTTT. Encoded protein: CASSYSTGEAFF.

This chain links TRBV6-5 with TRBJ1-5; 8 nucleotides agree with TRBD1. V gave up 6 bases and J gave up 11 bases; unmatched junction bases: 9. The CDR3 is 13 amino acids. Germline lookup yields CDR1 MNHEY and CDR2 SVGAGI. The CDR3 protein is CASSPGQGESQHF. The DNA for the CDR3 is TGTGCCAGCAGCCCCGGACAGGGCGAGTCCCAGCATTTT.

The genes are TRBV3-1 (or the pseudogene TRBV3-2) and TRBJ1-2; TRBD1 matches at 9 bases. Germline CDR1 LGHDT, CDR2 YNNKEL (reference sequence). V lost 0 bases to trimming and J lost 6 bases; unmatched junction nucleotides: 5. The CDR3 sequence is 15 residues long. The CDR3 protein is CASSQEGGTGHGYTF. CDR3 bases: TGTGCCAGCAGCCAAGAAGGGGGGACAGGGCATGGCTACACCTTC.

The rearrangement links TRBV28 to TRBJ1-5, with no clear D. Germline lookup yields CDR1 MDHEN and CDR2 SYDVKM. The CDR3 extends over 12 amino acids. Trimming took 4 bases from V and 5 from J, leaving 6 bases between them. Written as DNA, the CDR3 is TGTGCCAGCAGTTCAAATTATCAGCCCCAGCATTTT. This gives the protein CASSSNYQPQHF.

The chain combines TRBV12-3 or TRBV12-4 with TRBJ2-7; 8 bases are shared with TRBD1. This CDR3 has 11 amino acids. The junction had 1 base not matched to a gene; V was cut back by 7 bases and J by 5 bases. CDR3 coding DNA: TGTGCCAGCACCAGGGGGCACGAGCAGTACTTC. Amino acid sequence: CASTRGHEQYF.

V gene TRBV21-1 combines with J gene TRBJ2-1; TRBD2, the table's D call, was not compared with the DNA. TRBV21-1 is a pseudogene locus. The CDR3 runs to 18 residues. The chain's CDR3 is CARKPGLAGGKEYNEQFF. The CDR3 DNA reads TGTGCCAGGAAACCGGGACTAGCGGGGGGCAAGGAGTACAATGAGCAGTTCTTC.

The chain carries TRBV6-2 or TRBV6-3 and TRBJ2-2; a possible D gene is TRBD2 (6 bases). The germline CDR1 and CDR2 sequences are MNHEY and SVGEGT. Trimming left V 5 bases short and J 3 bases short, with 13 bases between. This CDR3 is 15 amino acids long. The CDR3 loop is CASSPAGMHTGELFF. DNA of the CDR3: TGTGCCAGCAGTCCGGCGGGGATGCACACCGGGGAGCTGTTTTTT.